Presented here are 29 T cell receptor beta chains from one specimen sequenced in a study of technical replicates of blood from four donors. Sequencing used immunoSEQ multiplex PCR; TCRdb keeps in-frame clones, though not all of them. The repertoire holds fewer than 100,000 clones, with 97% as singletons. Sequenced material: T cells isolated from PBMCs. The receptors stem from a human donor in good health.

The chain uses TRBV5-1 and TRBJ2-1; 12 bases match TRBD2. V lost 3 bases and J lost 2; bases outside the gene matches: 12. This CDR3 is built from 19 residues. Germline loops: CDR1 SGHRS, CDR2 YFSETQ. The CDR3 region is CASSYLSPGLAGPYNEQFF. The DNA of the CDR3 is TGCGCCAGCAGCTACCTTTCTCCGGGACTAGCGGGTCCCTACAATGAGCAGTTCTTC.

This clone was counted between two and nine times. V usage is TRBV30 and J usage is TRBJ1-2; D unresolved. The length of the CDR3 is 12 residues. V was shortened by 5 bases and J by 7 bases, with 14 bases between the two germline ends. Germline CDR1 is GTSNPN and CDR2 is SVGIG (reference sequence). The CDR3 nucleotides read TGTGCCTGGGTCCGGGATTGGAGTGGCTACACCTTC. Its protein is CAWVRDWSGYTF.

The J gene is TRBJ1-1, the V gene TRBV9, with a weak D call TRBD1 (5 bases). The CDR3 spans 16 residues. Germline-derived CDR1 and CDR2 are SGDLS and YYNGEE. Trimming shortened V by 1 base and J by 0 bases, and 13 bases separated the two germline ends. The CDR3 coding sequence is TGTGCCAGCAGCGTATGGGGGGATTGGGTGAACACTGAAGCTTTCTTT. Protein sequence: CASSVWGDWVNTEAFF.

The V and J genes are TRBV18 and TRBJ2-1; TRBD2 matches 10 bases. Per the germline V gene, CDR1 is KGHSH and CDR2 is LQKENI. Germline trimming cut 3 bases from V and 4 bases from J; bases unmatched to any gene: 0. The CDR3 is made up of 14 amino acids. The CDR3 is CASSPSGRYNEQFF. CDR3 DNA sequence: TGTGCCAGCTCACCTAGCGGGAGGTACAATGAGCAGTTCTTC.

V usage is TRBV27 and J usage is TRBJ2-6; 11 nucleotides agree with TRBD1. The CDR3 extends over 18 amino acids. Trimming at V came to 5 bases and at J to 1 base, leaving 7 bases not matched to a gene. Per the germline V gene, CDR1 is MNHEY and CDR2 is SMNVEV (reference sequence). The DNA of the CDR3 is TGTGCCAGCAGTCCGGGGGACAGGGGGATTTCTGGGGCCAACGTCCTGACTTTC. Amino acids: CASSPGDRGISGANVLTF.

The chain joins TRBV9 to TRBJ1-2, with 7 bases fitting TRBD1. Trimming cost V 0 bases and J 7 bases; bases outside gene matches: 9. The CDR3 runs 15 residues. Germline lookup yields CDR1 SGDLS and CDR2 YYNGEE. The CDR3 is CASSVVGGGSSGYTF. The CDR3 nucleotides read TGTGCCAGCAGCGTAGTCGGAGGGGGCTCCTCTGGCTACACCTTC.

The chain uses TRBV12-5 and TRBJ2-7; D is undetermined. The CDR3 extends over 11 amino acids. Germline assignment: CDR1 LGHNT and CDR2 FRNRAP. V lost 4 bases and J lost 3, with 4 bases in between. CDR3 coding DNA: TGTGCTAGTGGTTACTACTACGAGCAGTACTTC. This translates into CASGYYYEQYF.

The V call is TRBV10-3, the J call TRBJ2-7; D perhaps matches TRBD1 (5 bases). The CDR3 length is 17 residues. Per germline, CDR1 ENHRY and CDR2 SYGVKD. Trimming removed 0 bases from V and 0 bases from J, with 15 bases in between. Here the CDR3 reads CAISESIVGDSSYEQYF. The CDR3 region has the DNA TGTGCCATCAGTGAGTCTATAGTGGGCGACAGCTCCTACGAGCAGTACTTC.

This clone was seen a single time. The chain joins TRBV6-1 to TRBJ1-1; D not resolved. The CDR3 has 14 amino acids. V lost 1 base, J lost 7 bases, and 13 bases lay in between. Germline CDR1 and CDR2: MNHNS and SASEGT. The CDR3 is CASSEVLVASEAFF. CDR3 sequence (DNA): TGTGCCAGCAGTGAAGTTTTGGTTGCGAGTGAAGCTTTCTTT.

The table lists this clone with a count of one. The DNA for the CDR3 is TGTGCCAGCAGTACCACCCGACTAGCGGGAGTCGAGCAGTACTTC. The encoded protein is CASSTTRLAGVEQYF. V and J are TRBV2 and TRBJ2-7; 12 bases fit TRBD2. The CDR3 is 15 residues long. Losses at the gene ends were 5 bases for V and 6 bases for J; bases not matched to a gene: 8. In germline, CDR1 is SNHLY, CDR2 FYNNEI.

The J gene is TRBJ1-2, the V gene TRBV30; D perhaps matches TRBD1 (5 bases). Trimming stripped 7 bases from V and 8 bases from J, with 17 bases between. There are 12 residues in the CDR3. From germline, CDR1 is GTSNPN and CDR2 SVGIG (reference sequence). CDR3 coding DNA: TGTGCCTTCTCAGGGCAGTTCCAAGGCTACACCTTC. Its protein product is CAFSGQFQGYTF. The full variable domain, in which reference TRBV30 and TRBJ1-2 provide the parts outside the CDR3, is SQTIHQWPATLVQPVGSPLSLECTVEGTSNPNLYWYRQAAGRGLQLLFYSVGIGQISSEVPQNLSASRPQDRQFILSSKKLLLSDSGFYLCAFSGQFQGYTFGSGTRLTVV.

The V call is TRBV7-9, the J call TRBJ2-7; D is undetermined. Trimming took off 4 bases at V and 4 bases at J, with 5 bases between the two ends. There are 11 residues in the CDR3. Germline lookup yields CDR1 SEHNR and CDR2 FQNEAQ (reference sequence). In DNA form, the CDR3 reads TGTGCCAGCAGCTCAACTTACGAGCAGTACTTC. It specifies CASSSTYEQYF.

The gene calls are TRBV4-2 and TRBJ1-5, with 9 nucleotides matching TRBD1. CDR1 is LGHNA, CDR2 YNFKEQ, per germline. V trimming: 2 bases; J trimming: 3 bases; junction bases outside the gene matches: 5. This CDR3 comprises 16 residues. CDR3 region: CASSQPRTGVNQPQHF. DNA for the CDR3: TGTGCCAGCAGCCAACCTCGGACAGGGGTCAATCAGCCCCAGCATTTT.

The V and J genes are TRBV7-9 and TRBJ2-7, with 7 bases lining up with TRBD1. The CDR3 contains 12 residues. The germline V gene has CDR1 SEHNR and CDR2 FQNEAQ (reference sequence). V lost 10 bases, J lost 5 bases, and 8 bases stayed unmatched. The CDR3 spells CAILRGFDEQYF. CDR3 bases: TGTGCCATTCTCAGGGGGTTCGACGAGCAGTACTTC. Drawing the rest from reference TRBV7-9 and TRBJ2-7, the complete variable domain is DTGVSQNPRHKITKRGQNVTFRCDPISEHNRLYWYRQTLGQGPEFLTYFQNEAQLEKSRLLSDRFSAERPKGSFSTLEIQRTEQGDSAMYLCAILRGFDEQYFGPGTRLTVT.

V gene TRBV9 combines with J gene TRBJ2-2, with D perhaps matching TRBD1 (6 bases). Germline values: CDR1 SGDLS, CDR2 YYNGEE. The CDR3 covers 14 residues. V dropped 4 bases and J dropped 7 bases, with 14 bases sitting between them. CDR3 DNA sequence: TGTGCCAGCAGCCCCATGACAGGCGGCGGGGAGCTGTTTTTT. This codes for CASSPMTGGGELFF.

The CDR3 DNA reads TGCGCCAGCAGTTTTACCTCCGGGACTAGCGGAGCCGACACGCAGTATTTT. Protein product: CASSFTSGTSGADTQYF. The rearrangement links TRBV10-1 to TRBJ2-3, with 11 bases aligning to TRBD2. The CDR3 spans 17 residues. V shed 5 bases, J shed 9 bases, and the junction held 16 bases outside the gene matches. Germline V lookup: CDR1 WNHNN, CDR2 SYGVQD (reference sequence).

The chain uses TRBV4-1 and TRBJ1-1; D might be TRBD1 (5 bases). Germline V gene sequence: CDR1 MGHRA, CDR2 YSYEKL. The CDR3 is made up of 14 amino acids. The ends were cut back, 4 bases at V and 4 bases at J, with 13 bases in the middle. The CDR3 nucleotides are TGCGCCAGCAGCCCTCGGACATCACCCACTGAAGCTTTCTTT. It yields the protein CASSPRTSPTEAFF.

V gene TRBV6-5 combines with J gene TRBJ1-4, with D hard to call. Germline lookup yields CDR1 MNHEY and CDR2 SVGAGI. This CDR3 has 14 amino acids. V shed 6 bases and J shed 1 base, with 9 bases lying between them. The CDR3 coding sequence is TGTGCCAGCAGCTCAGGAGGAACTAATGAAAAACTGTTTTTT. It codes for CASSSGGTNEKLFF.

This clone showed up just once. The J gene is TRBJ2-1, the V gene TRBV7-3, with D possibly being TRBD2 (6 bases). The V and J ends lost 1 base and 12 bases respectively, with 13 bases between them. The CDR3 length is 13 residues. Germline values: CDR1 SGHTA, CDR2 FQGTGA. CDR3 loop: CASSLNGGLAQFF. The CDR3, as DNA: TGTGCCAGCAGCTTAAACGGGGGTTTGGCGCAGTTCTTC.

The chain has TRBV2 and TRBJ2-1, with 12 bases aligning to TRBD2. Germline V gene lookup returns CDR1 SNHLY and CDR2 FYNNEI. J lost 5 bases, V lost 3 bases, and 11 bases had no gene match. This CDR3 region has 18 residues. The CDR3 DNA reads as TGTGCCAGCAGTGAGCCTAGCGGGAGGGCCCTATCTAACAATGAGCAGTTCTTC. Its protein is CASSEPSGRALSNNEQFF.

This clone appeared a single time. This chain connects TRBV19 to TRBJ1-5; 7 positions match TRBD1. Germline CDR1 and CDR2: LNHDA and SQIVND (reference sequence). The V and J ends lost 5 bases and 7 bases, in that order; junction bases with no gene match: 11. This CDR3 is 15 amino acids long. The CDR3 DNA follows: TGTGCCAGTAGTCCGACCCGGGACAGAGGCCAGCCCCAGCATTTT. Translation: CASSPTRDRGQPQHF.

The V call is TRBV5-4, the J call TRBJ1-1; no clear D. This CDR3 has 15 amino acids. Germline V gene sequence: CDR1 SGHNT, CDR2 YYREEE (reference sequence). The V end lost 1 base, the J end lost 4 bases, and 14 bases lay between the germline ends. CDR3 loop: CASSLYKELSTEAFF. The CDR3, as DNA: TGTGCCAGCAGCTTGTACAAGGAGCTTAGCACTGAAGCTTTCTTT.

The chain is built from TRBV5-4 and TRBJ2-1, with D perhaps TRBD2 (5 bases). V lost 0 bases, J lost 12 bases, and 10 bases lay in between. The V gene's germline CDR1 is SGHNT and CDR2 YYREEE (reference sequence). CDR3 length equals 12 residues. The CDR3 loop reads CASSLGSGRQFF. The CDR3 coding sequence is TGTGCCAGCAGCTTGGGTTCGGGGAGGCAGTTCTTC.

The chain has TRBV4-2 and TRBJ2-5, with 9 bases matching TRBD2. Per the germline V gene, CDR1 is LGHNA and CDR2 is YNFKEQ. The V segment lost 0 bases and the J segment 0 bases; nucleotides outside the gene matches: 11. The CDR3 spans 19 residues. CDR3 in amino acids: CASSQDQASGIKYQETQYF. CDR3 sequence (DNA): TGTGCCAGCAGCCAAGATCAGGCTAGCGGGATAAAGTACCAAGAGACCCAGTACTTC.

The V call is TRBV4-1, the J call TRBJ2-1; no definite D call. In germline, CDR1 is MGHRA, CDR2 YSYEKL. The CDR3 sequence is 16 residues long. V was clipped by 0 bases and J by 0 bases, with 9 bases between them. The CDR3 protein is CASSQEPVSSYNEQFF. The CDR3 coding sequence is TGCGCCAGCAGCCAAGAACCGGTTAGCTCCTACAATGAGCAGTTCTTC.

The chain uses TRBV6-5 and TRBJ1-2; 7 bases map to TRBD1. Trimming at V came to 1 base and at J to 4 bases, leaving 9 bases not matched to a gene. The CDR3 is 16 amino acids. Germline CDR1 and CDR2: MNHEY and SVGAGI. The DNA of the CDR3 is TGTGCCAGCAGTTACTTCGACAGGGCGAAAGGCTATGGCTACACCTTC. Protein: CASSYFDRAKGYGYTF.

V gene TRBV5-4 combines with J gene TRBJ1-2; no firm D call. The ends were cut back, 5 bases at V and 3 bases at J, with 8 bases in the middle. CDR1 and CDR2 from the germline V gene are SGHNT and YYREEE (reference sequence). This CDR3 comprises 12 residues. CDR3 protein: CASRKPDYGYTF. The CDR3 bases are TGTGCCAGCAGGAAGCCGGACTATGGCTACACCTTC.

The CDR3 protein is CAISAGGVNEKLFF. The CDR3 bases are TGTGCCATCAGTGCAGGAGGGGTTAATGAAAAACTGTTTTTT. V gene TRBV10-3 combines with J gene TRBJ1-4; D perhaps matches TRBD1 (5 bases). CDR3 size: 14 residues. The germline CDR1 and CDR2 sequences are ENHRY and SYGVKD. Trimming cost V 4 bases and J 4 bases, with 10 bases left between them.

This clone appeared a single time. The chain recombines TRBV28 with TRBJ1-5; D not resolved. In germline, CDR1 is MDHEN, CDR2 SYDVKM. With 3 bases removed from V and 0 bases from J, the gap between germline ends came to 9 bases. This CDR3 contains 15 residues. The CDR3 DNA follows: TGTGCCAGCAGTTTTTTGGACTATAGCAATCAGCCCCAGCATTTT. Protein product: CASSFLDYSNQPQHF.